The rows below give T cell receptor beta chains drawn from one sample of a study of cytomegalovirus exposure and HLA in healthy donors. The protocol was immunoSEQ multiplex PCR, while the TCRdb copy is restricted to in-frame clones and leaves out a portion. The sample contains around 150,000 clones, 82% of which appear only once. Material: PBMCs. Receptor source: a girl aged 5 to 17 in good health and CMV-seropositive. CDR3s include the opening cysteine and the closing phenylalanine or tryptophan. The D gene is left open where the match is weak. Some rows mark clone size as missing; the rest say once, few, many or name a class of expanded clone.

d_gene: -; v_gene: TRBV2; j_gene: TRBJ2-5; abundance: -; CDR3aa: CASSEFASIETQYF; CDR3nt: TGTGCCAGCAGTGAATTTGCTAGCATAGAAACCCAGTACTTC
d_gene: TRBD1; v_gene: TRBV11-1; j_gene: TRBJ1-2; abundance: -; CDR3aa: CASRRGQGNYGYTF; CDR3nt: TGTGCCAGCCGCCGAGGACAGGGGAACTATGGCTACACCTTC
d_gene: TRBD2; v_gene: TRBV27; j_gene: TRBJ2-1; abundance: -; CDR3aa: CASSGAGGLRYEQFF; CDR3nt: TGTGCCAGCAGTGGGGCGGGGGGGTTAAGATATGAGCAGTTCTTC
d_gene: -; v_gene: TRBV5-4; j_gene: TRBJ1-1; abundance: -; CDR3aa: CASSLAIGGNTEAFF; CDR3nt: TGTGCCAGCAGCTTGGCTATAGGCGGGAACACTGAAGCTTTCTTT
d_gene: TRBD2; v_gene: TRBV9; j_gene: TRBJ2-1; abundance: -; CDR3aa: CASSVSTSGRRGDEQFF; CDR3nt: TGTGCCAGCAGCGTATCGACTAGCGGGAGGCGTGGGGATGAGCAGTTCTTC
d_gene: -; v_gene: TRBV6-4; j_gene: TRBJ1-1; abundance: -; CDR3aa: CASQNPGYTEAFF; CDR3nt: TGTGCCAGCCAAAACCCAGGGTACACTGAAGCTTTCTTT
d_gene: -; v_gene: TRBV30; j_gene: TRBJ1-2; abundance: -; CDR3aa: CAWRIGGGIGYTF; CDR3nt: TGTGCCTGGAGGATCGGGGGTGGGATTGGCTACACCTTC
d_gene: TRBD2; v_gene: TRBV9; j_gene: TRBJ2-3; abundance: -; CDR3aa: CASSSGSSMDTQYF; CDR3nt: TGTGCCAGCTCGAGCGGGAGTAGTATGGATACGCAGTATTTT
d_gene: -; v_gene: TRBV4-3; j_gene: TRBJ1-1; abundance: -; CDR3aa: CASSLSRGLTEAFF; CDR3nt: TGCGCCAGCAGCCTGAGTAGGGGTTTGACTGAAGCTTTCTTT
d_gene: TRBD1; v_gene: TRBV28; j_gene: TRBJ1-2; abundance: once; CDR3aa: CASRDDRDTNYGYTF; CDR3nt: TGTGCCAGCAGGGACGACAGGGATACTAACTATGGCTACACCTTC
d_gene: -; v_gene: TRBV7-9; j_gene: TRBJ2-7; abundance: -; CDR3aa: CASSRSTVAYEQYF; CDR3nt: TGTGCCAGCAGCCGATCGACAGTTGCCTACGAGCAGTACTTC
d_gene: -; v_gene: TRBV2; j_gene: TRBJ2-1; abundance: -; CDR3aa: CVSERAADEQFF; CDR3nt: TGTGTCAGTGAGAGAGCAGCGGATGAGCAGTTCTTC
d_gene: TRBD2; v_gene: TRBV4-3; j_gene: TRBJ2-4; abundance: once; CDR3aa: CASSPREGNIQYF; CDR3nt: TGCGCCAGCAGCCCGAGGGAGGGGAACATTCAGTACTTC
d_gene: TRBD1; v_gene: TRBV6-4; j_gene: TRBJ1-4; abundance: -; CDR3aa: CASSKGASNEKLFF; CDR3nt: TGTGCCAGCAGTAAGGGGGCTTCTAATGAAAAACTGTTTTTT
d_gene: -; v_gene: TRBV10-1; j_gene: TRBJ1-2; abundance: -; CDR3aa: CASSESFYIGRHFPNYGYTF; CDR3nt: TGCGCCAGCAGTGAGTCATTTTATATCGGCAGACACTTTCCTAACTATGGCTACACCTTC
d_gene: TRBD1; v_gene: TRBV15; j_gene: TRBJ2-7; abundance: -; CDR3aa: CATSRGSGQGINEQYF; CDR3nt: TGTGCCACCAGCAGAGGCTCTGGACAGGGGATCAACGAGCAGTACTTC
d_gene: -; v_gene: TRBV5-1; j_gene: TRBJ2-5; abundance: -; CDR3aa: CASSLGSTGQETQYF; CDR3nt: TGCGCCAGCAGCTTGGGGAGTACCGGCCAAGAGACCCAGTACTTC
d_gene: -; v_gene: TRBV28; j_gene: TRBJ1-2; abundance: -; CDR3aa: CASSPSWSGYTF; CDR3nt: TGTGCCAGCAGTCCCTCCTGGAGTGGCTACACCTTC
d_gene: -; v_gene: TRBV6-5; j_gene: TRBJ1-2; abundance: -; CDR3aa: CASSYQTGKDGYTF; CDR3nt: TGTGCCAGCAGTTACCAAACAGGCAAGGATGGCTACACCTTC
d_gene: -; v_gene: TRBV6-1; j_gene: TRBJ2-7; abundance: -; CDR3aa: CASSVSVYEQYF; CDR3nt: TGTGCCAGCAGTGTCTCGGTTTACGAGCAGTACTTC
d_gene: -; v_gene: TRBV4-2; j_gene: TRBJ2-7; abundance: once; CDR3aa: CASSQDRYEQYF; CDR3nt: TGTGCCAGCAGCCAAGATCGGTACGAGCAGTACTTC
d_gene: -; v_gene: TRBV5-6; j_gene: TRBJ2-5; abundance: -; CDR3aa: CASSRRTGQETQYF; CDR3nt: TGTGCCAGCAGCAGGAGAACAGGACAAGAGACCCAGTACTTC
d_gene: -; v_gene: TRBV5-1; j_gene: TRBJ2-5; abundance: -; CDR3aa: CASSQQFYQETQYF; CDR3nt: TGCGCCAGCAGCCAACAGTTTTACCAAGAGACCCAGTACTTC
d_gene: -; v_gene: TRBV7-9; j_gene: TRBJ1-1; abundance: once; CDR3aa: CASSSTPGDQRAFF; CDR3nt: TGTGCCAGCAGCTCAACCCCGGGGGATCAGAGGGCTTTCTTT
d_gene: TRBD2; v_gene: TRBV30; j_gene: TRBJ2-1; abundance: -; CDR3aa: CAREGSGRNEQFF; CDR3nt: TGTGCCCGGGAGGGGTCCGGCAGGAATGAGCAGTTCTTC
d_gene: -; v_gene: TRBV28; j_gene: TRBJ1-5; abundance: -; CDR3aa: CASTDPDRSNQPQHF; CDR3nt: TGTGCCAGCACCGACCCGGACAGAAGCAATCAGCCCCAGCATTTT
d_gene: TRBD1; v_gene: TRBV11-3; j_gene: TRBJ2-2; abundance: few; CDR3aa: CASSLGQGAVVTGELFF; CDR3nt: TGTGCCAGCAGCCTAGGACAGGGGGCCGTTGTCACCGGGGAGCTGTTTTTT
d_gene: TRBD1; v_gene: TRBV2; j_gene: TRBJ1-2; abundance: -; CDR3aa: CASSEQGQGNYGYTF; CDR3nt: TGTGCCAGCAGTGAACAGGGACAGGGAAACTATGGCTACACCTTC
d_gene: -; v_gene: TRBV5-6; j_gene: TRBJ2-7; abundance: -; CDR3aa: CASSLYRESYEQYF; CDR3nt: TGTGCCAGCAGCTTGTACAGGGAGTCCTACGAGCAGTACTTC
d_gene: -; v_gene: TRBV13; j_gene: TRBJ1-2; abundance: -; CDR3aa: CASSLAKGGGTNYGYTF; CDR3nt: TGTGCCAGCAGCTTAGCTAAGGGCGGGGGCACCAACTATGGCTACACCTTC
d_gene: -; v_gene: TRBV7-9; j_gene: TRBJ1-2; abundance: once; CDR3aa: CASSQGETAYGYTF; CDR3nt: TGTGCCAGCAGCCAAGGAGAGACAGCCTATGGCTACACCTTC
d_gene: -; v_gene: TRBV5-6; j_gene: TRBJ2-1; abundance: -; CDR3aa: CASSLELGKGEQFF; CDR3nt: TGTGCCAGCAGCTTGGAACTAGGGAAGGGCGAGCAGTTCTTC
d_gene: TRBD2; v_gene: TRBV7-9; j_gene: TRBJ2-5; abundance: -; CDR3aa: CASSSAGGRWETQYF; CDR3nt: TGTGCCAGCAGCTCAGCGGGGGGGCGTTGGGAGACCCAGTACTTC
d_gene: -; v_gene: TRBV6-5; j_gene: TRBJ1-1; abundance: few; CDR3aa: CASSYSDRTMNTEAFF; CDR3nt: TGTGCCAGCAGTTACTCGGACAGAACGATGAACACTGAAGCTTTCTTT
d_gene: -; v_gene: TRBV7-9; j_gene: TRBJ1-2; abundance: -; CDR3aa: CASSSLNYGYTF; CDR3nt: TGTGCCAGCAGCAGCTTAAACTATGGCTACACCTTC
d_gene: TRBD2; v_gene: TRBV27; j_gene: TRBJ2-3; abundance: -; CDR3aa: CASSPYLAGVDTQYF; CDR3nt: TGTGCCAGCAGTCCCTACCTAGCGGGAGTAGATACGCAGTATTTT
d_gene: TRBD1; v_gene: TRBV7-2; j_gene: TRBJ2-7; abundance: -; CDR3aa: CASSSDRASFYEQYF; CDR3nt: TGTGCCAGCAGCTCGGACAGGGCGTCATTCTACGAGCAGTACTTC
d_gene: TRBD1; v_gene: TRBV9; j_gene: TRBJ2-7; abundance: -; CDR3aa: CASSAHGDSEQYF; CDR3nt: TGTGCCAGCAGCGCCCATGGGGACAGTGAGCAGTACTTC
d_gene: TRBD1; v_gene: TRBV15; j_gene: TRBJ1-4; abundance: -; CDR3aa: CATSSPGQEYEKLFF; CDR3nt: TGTGCCACCAGCAGCCCTGGACAGGAGTATGAAAAACTGTTTTTT
d_gene: -; v_gene: TRBV6-5; j_gene: TRBJ1-2; abundance: -; CDR3aa: CASSPFGQGNYGYTF; CDR3nt: TGTGCCAGCAGCCCCTTTGGGCAGGGCAACTATGGCTACACCTTC
d_gene: -; v_gene: TRBV2; j_gene: TRBJ2-1; abundance: -; CDR3aa: CASSEASPGVDYNEQFF; CDR3nt: TGTGCCAGCAGTGAAGCATCCCCAGGGGTGGACTACAATGAGCAGTTCTTC
d_gene: TRBD1; v_gene: TRBV4-3; j_gene: TRBJ1-1; abundance: few; CDR3aa: CASSQEGRGITEAFF; CDR3nt: TGCGCCAGCAGCCAAGAGGGCAGGGGGATTACTGAAGCTTTCTTT
d_gene: -; v_gene: TRBV28; j_gene: TRBJ1-1; abundance: -; CDR3aa: CASSGPQPGMNTEAFF; CDR3nt: TGTGCCAGCAGCGGCCCCCAGCCGGGGATGAACACTGAAGCTTTCTTT
d_gene: -; v_gene: TRBV13; j_gene: TRBJ2-7; abundance: -; CDR3aa: CASSLWGREQYF; CDR3nt: TGTGCCAGCAGCTTATGGGGGCGCGAGCAGTACTTC
d_gene: -; v_gene: TRBV7-7; j_gene: TRBJ2-7; abundance: -; CDR3aa: CASSRSPGLGQYF; CDR3nt: TGTGCTAGCAGCCGCTCGCCGGGACTTGGGCAGTACTTC
d_gene: -; v_gene: TRBV29-1; j_gene: TRBJ1-1; abundance: -; CDR3aa: CSVETRIGTEAFF; CDR3nt: TGCAGCGTTGAGACCAGGATAGGTACTGAAGCTTTCTTT
d_gene: -; v_gene: TRBV7-3; j_gene: TRBJ1-5; abundance: once; CDR3aa: CASSPGVNQPQHF; CDR3nt: TGTGCCAGCAGCCCAGGGGTCAATCAGCCCCAGCATTTT
d_gene: TRBD1; v_gene: TRBV30; j_gene: TRBJ2-1; abundance: -; CDR3aa: CAWSGGQGYNEQFF; CDR3nt: TGTGCCTGGAGTGGGGGACAGGGGTACAATGAGCAGTTCTTC
d_gene: -; v_gene: TRBV2; j_gene: TRBJ2-7; abundance: -; CDR3aa: CATTGDGYEQYF; CDR3nt: TGTGCCACGACAGGTGACGGATACGAGCAGTACTTC
d_gene: -; v_gene: TRBV5-1; j_gene: TRBJ2-3; abundance: few; CDR3aa: CASRELADTQYF; CDR3nt: TGCGCCAGCAGAGAGCTCGCAGATACGCAGTATTTT
d_gene: TRBD2; v_gene: TRBV5-1; j_gene: TRBJ2-7; abundance: once; CDR3aa: CASSETSAVSYEQYF; CDR3nt: TGCGCCAGCAGTGAGACTAGCGCGGTCTCCTACGAGCAGTACTTC
d_gene: TRBD1; v_gene: TRBV6-1; j_gene: TRBJ1-3; abundance: few; CDR3aa: CASSEDRGTAIYF; CDR3nt: TGTGCCAGCAGTGAGGACAGGGGTACGGCCATATATTTT
d_gene: TRBD1; v_gene: TRBV2; j_gene: TRBJ2-7; abundance: -; CDR3aa: CASSSRDRGEQYF; CDR3nt: TGTGCCAGCAGTTCCCGGGACAGGGGCGAGCAGTACTTC
d_gene: -; v_gene: TRBV6-1; j_gene: TRBJ1-2; abundance: -; CDR3aa: CASSESGSPLYGYTF; CDR3nt: TGTGCCAGCAGTGAATCAGGGTCTCCTCTCTATGGCTACACCTTC
d_gene: TRBD2; v_gene: TRBV28; j_gene: TRBJ2-1; abundance: -; CDR3aa: CATLAGSYNEQFF; CDR3nt: TGTGCCACACTAGCGGGGTCCTACAATGAGCAGTTCTTC
d_gene: TRBD2; v_gene: TRBV16; j_gene: TRBJ2-1; abundance: -; CDR3aa: CASSQVAGAEQFF; CDR3nt: TGTGCCAGCAGCCAGGTAGCGGGGGCAGAGCAGTTCTTC
d_gene: -; v_gene: TRBV6-6; j_gene: TRBJ1-5; abundance: -; CDR3aa: CASSYPVGRSNQPQHF; CDR3nt: TGTGCCAGCAGTTACCCGGTCGGGAGAAGCAATCAGCCCCAGCATTTT